This T cell receptor beta chain was profiled in a study of post-analysis software for immune sequencing data. Turning to the study itself: The study covered relapsing-remitting, secondary progressive and progressive-relapsing courses of multiple sclerosis. Study-level findings and limits: When compared against controls, multiple sclerosis patients showed significantly lower normalized Chao1 diversity. Strong co-clustering by F measure was seen for same-batch samples. A few TRBV segments (TRBV5-6, TRBV5-1 and TRBV20-1 among them) occurred more frequently in patients than in controls.

This clonotype came up a few times. The antigen is undetermined. The germline gives CDR1 SGDLS, CDR2 YYNGEE. V lost 2 bases, J lost 0 bases, and 11 bases stayed unmatched. This CDR3 spans 18 amino acids. Unique molecular identifiers were present in the TCR beta cDNA libraries. In TCRdb, the PCR reads were re-called with MiXCR into one record per CDR3 protein. The table shows 750,000 to 950,000 distinct CDR3 sequences, with about 57% occurring only once. The receptor comes from a girl aged 10 to 17 with multiple sclerosis. The J gene is TRBJ2-1, the V gene TRBV9; TRBD1 matches 7 bases. The sequencing input was blood. CDR3 amino acids: CASSVGEMTGSSYNEQFF. The DNA of the CDR3 is TGTGCCAGCAGCGTGGGCGAAATGACAGGGAGCTCCTACAATGAGCAGTTCTTC.